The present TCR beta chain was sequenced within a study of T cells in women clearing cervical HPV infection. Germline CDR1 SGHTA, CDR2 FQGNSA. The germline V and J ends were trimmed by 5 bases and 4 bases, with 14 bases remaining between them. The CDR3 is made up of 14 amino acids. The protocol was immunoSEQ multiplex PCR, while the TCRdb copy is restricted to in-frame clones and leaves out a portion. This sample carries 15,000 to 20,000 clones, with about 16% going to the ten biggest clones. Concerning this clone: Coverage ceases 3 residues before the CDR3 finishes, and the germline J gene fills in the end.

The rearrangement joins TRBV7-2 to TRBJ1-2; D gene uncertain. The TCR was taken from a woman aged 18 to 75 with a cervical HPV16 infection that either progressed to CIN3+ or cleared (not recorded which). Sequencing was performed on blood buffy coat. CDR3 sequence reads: CASSKTEDSYGYTF. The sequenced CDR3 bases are TGTGCCAGCAGCAAAACAGAGGATTCCTATGGC.